This passage covers 28 T cell receptor beta chains from one sample sequenced in a study of human T cells and chemical hapten exposure. The time point here: pre-sensitization, week 0. As for treatment: therapeutic diphenylcyclopropenone sensitization with weekly scalp DPC. From the RACE reads, TCRdb called clonotypes with MiXCR, one entry per CDR3 protein. The repertoire holds around 250,000 distinct CDR3 sequences, with 7.5% to 9% as singletons. The material was whole blood, obtained in connection with sensitization to the hapten diphenylcyclopropenone (DPC). The source of these receptors is a woman aged 40 to 55 with alopecia areata. Some clones in this sample may be carry-over from other donors' samples.

The chain carries TRBV6-2 or TRBV6-3 and TRBJ2-3; 13 nucleotides match TRBD2. The CDR3 spans 17 residues. Trimming cost V 3 bases and J 6 bases; bases outside gene matches: 9. Germline V gene sequence: CDR1 MNHEY, CDR2 SVGEGT. The CDR3 sequence: CASSYARTSGSIDTQYF. The DNA of the CDR3 is TGTGCCAGCAGTTATGCCAGGACTAGCGGGAGTATTGATACGCAGTATTTT.

This clonotype was recorded at least ten times. The chain combines TRBV29-1 with TRBJ2-5, with 7 bases identical to TRBD2. This CDR3 contains 12 residues. V shed 1 base, J shed 5 bases, and the junction held 1 base outside the gene matches. Germline V lookup: CDR1 SQVTM, CDR2 ANQGSEA. The CDR3 DNA is TGCAGCGTTGAAGGGGGAGGGGAGACCCAGTACTTC. It translates to CSVEGGGETQYF.

This clonotype appeared a few times. The V gene is TRBV2, the J gene TRBJ1-5, with a weak D call TRBD1 (6 bases). The CDR3 is made up of 15 amino acids. Trimming left V 4 bases short and J 7 bases short, with 17 bases between. Germline V lookup: CDR1 SNHLY, CDR2 FYNNEI. CDR3 loop: CASSAVTGYPQPQHF. The CDR3 DNA is TGTGCCAGCAGTGCGGTGACAGGCTACCCACAGCCCCAGCATTTT.

The sample holds a few counts of this clonotype. V and J are TRBV4-1 and TRBJ2-1; possibly TRBD2 for D (6 bases). Trimming took off 1 base at V and 10 bases at J, with 11 bases between the two ends. The germline V gene has CDR1 MGHRA and CDR2 YSYEKL. The CDR3 sequence is 13 residues long. The DNA of the CDR3 is TGCGCCAGCAGCCAAGCGGGACTGGGGGAGCAGTTCTTC. It is translated as CASSQAGLGEQFF.

This clonotype was counted at least ten times. This chain uses TRBV20-1 with TRBJ2-5, with 8 positions matching TRBD1. This CDR3 region has 12 residues. Germline values: CDR1 DFQATT, CDR2 SNEGSKA (reference sequence). With V trimmed by 7 bases and J by 2 bases, 3 bases remained unmatched. The CDR3 sequence is CSGRGRQETQYF. The CDR3 nucleotides read TGCAGTGGCAGGGGGCGGCAAGAGACCCAGTACTTC.

This rearrangement joins TRBV20-1 to TRBJ2-1, with unresolved D. Germline V lookup: CDR1 DFQATT, CDR2 SNEGSKA (reference sequence). The CDR3 totals 15 residues. In nucleotides, the CDR3 is TGCAGGGCATCCGGCTCCGGGTTTCTCCTCAATGAGCAGTTCTTC. It encodes CRASGSGFLLNEQFF.

The chain links TRBV29-1 to TRBJ2-1; possibly TRBD1 or TRBD2 for D (6 bases each). V was pared by 4 bases and J by 8 bases, with 15 bases between. CDR1 is SQVTM, CDR2 ANQGSEA, per germline. The CDR3 is made up of 13 amino acids. The CDR3 protein is CSVGGALYDEQFF. The CDR3 nucleotides read TGCAGCGTTGGGGGGGCGCTTTACGATGAGCAGTTCTTC.

The rearrangement joins TRBV6-1 to TRBJ2-3; D not certain. The CDR3 sequence is 13 residues long. Trimming removed 5 bases at V and 2 bases at J, with 8 bases between. From germline, CDR1 is MNHNS and CDR2 SASEGT. This CDR3 reads CASSLPFTDTQYF. CDR3 coding DNA: TGTGCCAGCAGTCTACCCTTCACAGATACGCAGTATTTT.

The rearrangement uses TRBV6-1 and TRBJ1-1; 7 bases are a match to TRBD1. The CDR3 consists of 14 residues. Trimming removed 6 bases from V and 0 bases from J; junction bases left unmatched: 4. Germline CDR1 MNHNS, CDR2 SASEGT. The CDR3 loop is CASSTGQLNTEAFF. Here the CDR3 DNA reads TGTGCCAGCAGCACGGGACAGCTGAACACTGAAGCTTTCTTT.

This clonotype was recorded many times. The junction and the germline gene differ at one end; a read error may be behind it. The V and J genes are TRBV6-2 or TRBV6-3 and TRBJ1-6, with TRBD1 identical over 8 bases. Germline V CDR1 and CDR2: MNHEY, SVGEGT. The CDR3 extends over 17 amino acids. The CDR3 here is CASSSRDRSSYNSPLHF. The CDR3 DNA reads as TGCGCCAGCAGCTCCCGGGACAGGAGCTCCTATAATTCACCCCTCCACTTT.

Ten or more counts support this clonotype. The chain employs TRBV12-3 or TRBV12-4 and TRBJ2-2; D gene uncertain. V lost 5 bases, J lost 3 bases, and 4 bases lay in between. The CDR3 consists of 12 residues. The CDR3 DNA follows: TGTGCCAGCAGTCCGGACACCGGGGAGCTGTTTTTT. This encodes CASSPDTGELFF.

This clonotype appeared a few times. The chain has TRBV12-3 or TRBV12-4 and TRBJ2-7; D uncertain. The germline V and J ends were trimmed by 6 bases and 3 bases, with 12 bases remaining between them. The CDR3 runs 13 residues. CDR3 in DNA: TGTGCCAGCAGACTGCGACCAGGCTACGAGCAGTACTTC. This translates into CASRLRPGYEQYF.

This clonotype was recorded many times. This rearrangement joins TRBV20-1 to TRBJ2-7; TRBD1 agrees at 10 bases. Germline V lookup: CDR1 DFQATT, CDR2 SNEGSKA (reference sequence). J was trimmed by 2 bases and V by 6 bases; bases with no gene match: 4. CDR3 length: 13 amino acids. The DNA for the CDR3 is TGCAGTGCCCGACAGGGGGCAGCCTACGAGCAGTACTTC. This codes for CSARQGAAYEQYF.

The chain joins TRBV20-1 to TRBJ2-3, with TRBD2 matching 7 bases. The CDR3 is made up of 13 amino acids. Per the germline V gene, CDR1 is DFQATT and CDR2 is SNEGSKA (reference sequence). CDR3: CTIREEETDTQYF. The CDR3 nucleotides are TGCACTATCCGGGAGGAAGAGACAGATACGCAGTATTTT.

A few counts support this clonotype. The genes are TRBV27 and TRBJ1-6; 7 nucleotides line up with TRBD1. The CDR3 length is 15 residues. V lost 0 bases and J lost 7; bases outside the gene matches: 3. The germline CDR1 and CDR2 sequences are MNHEY and SMNVEV (reference sequence). CDR3 sequence: CASSLSGRGNSPLHF. The CDR3 coding sequence is TGTGCCAGCAGTTTATCGGGCAGGGGGAATTCACCCCTCCACTTT.

This clonotype was found many times. The J gene is TRBJ2-3, the V gene TRBV11-2, with 8 nucleotides matching TRBD2. In germline, CDR1 is SGHAT, CDR2 FQNNGV. This CDR3 has 15 amino acids. Trimming at V came to 5 bases and at J to 3 bases, leaving 7 bases not matched to a gene. As DNA, the CDR3 is TGTGCCAGCAGCATCACTAGCGGAACAACAGATACGCAGTATTTT. This codes for CASSITSGTTDTQYF.

Only a few counts were recorded for this clonotype. The genes are TRBV6-1 and TRBJ2-7, with D perhaps matching TRBD1 (6 bases). The CDR3 covers 13 residues. V was cut by 3 bases and J by 4 bases, with 10 bases left in between. Germline V CDR1 and CDR2: MNHNS, SASEGT. The CDR3 is CASSENRVYEQYF. CDR3 nucleotide sequence: TGTGCCAGCAGTGAGAACAGGGTTTACGAGCAGTACTTC.

The chain recombines TRBV29-1 with TRBJ2-1; a possible D gene is TRBD2 (6 bases). V was pared by 7 bases and J by 4 bases, with 14 bases between. CDR3 length: 13 amino acids. The germline V gene has CDR1 SQVTM and CDR2 ANQGSEA. CDR3 in amino acids: CSAGGDRYNEQFF. In DNA, the CDR3 is TGCAGCGCTGGCGGGGACCGTTACAATGAGCAGTTCTTC.

This clonotype occurred many times. This chain links TRBV27 with TRBJ1-4, with D perhaps TRBD1 (6 bases). From germline, CDR1 is MNHEY and CDR2 SMNVEV (reference sequence). The CDR3 covers 15 residues. V was clipped by 2 bases and J by 2 bases, with 9 bases between them. CDR3 sequence (DNA): TGTGCCAGCAGTTTAGGGGGGGCGACTAATGAAAAACTGTTTTTT. Its translation: CASSLGGATNEKLFF. Together with reference TRBV27 and TRBJ1-4, the CDR3 gives the full variable domain: EAQVTQNPRYLITVTGKKLTVTCSQNMNHEYMSWYRQDPGLGLRQIYYSMNVEVTDKGDVPEGYKVSRKEKRNFPLILESPSPNQTSLYFCASSLGGATNEKLFFGSGTQLSVL.

J is TRBJ1-1 and V is TRBV28; D ambiguous. V shed 4 bases and J shed 0 bases, with 15 bases lying between them. Germline assignment: CDR1 MDHEN and CDR2 SYDVKM. CDR3 size: 16 residues. CDR3 residues: CASSSQDRDLNTEAFF. The CDR3, as DNA: TGTGCCAGCAGTTCCCAAGATAGAGACTTGAACACTGAAGCTTTCTTT.

The gene calls are TRBV5-1 and TRBJ2-1; D is possibly TRBD2 (6 bases). V was shortened by 4 bases and J by 4 bases, with 27 bases between the two germline ends. The germline V gene encodes CDR1 SGHRS and CDR2 YFSETQ. The CDR3 is made up of 19 amino acids. The CDR3 DNA sequence: TGCGCCAGCAGCGTTCCCGCCAACCGTTCTAGCGAGCGATACAATGAGCAGTTCTTC. It specifies CASSVPANRSSERYNEQFF.

This clonotype was detected a few times. The V call is TRBV28, the J call TRBJ2-7; D is unresolved. Trimming stripped 11 bases from V and 0 bases from J, with 17 bases between. The length of the CDR3 is 14 residues. CDR1 is MDHEN and CDR2 is SYDVKM in the germline V gene. The CDR3 spells CAAQVPGSSYEQYF. DNA of the CDR3: TGTGCCGCCCAAGTCCCAGGCAGCTCCTACGAGCAGTACTTC.

This clonotype was recorded at least ten times. V is TRBV6-2 or TRBV6-3 and J is TRBJ2-1; D is undetermined. Germline CDR1 MNHEY, CDR2 SVGEGT. The CDR3 length is 15 residues. The V end was cut by 5 bases, the J end by 6 bases, with 17 bases between. The CDR3 loop reads CASSIPRAAGNEQFF. The CDR3 DNA reads TGTGCCAGCAGTATACCCCGGGCCGCCGGCAATGAGCAGTTCTTC.

This clonotype was recorded a few times. J is TRBJ1-5 and V is TRBV7-9; D unclear. This CDR3 region has 13 residues. In germline, CDR1 is SEHNR, CDR2 FQNEAQ (reference sequence). V was pared by 4 bases and J by 4 bases, with 8 bases between. The DNA for the CDR3 is TGTGCCAGCAGCTCTGACACTAATCAGCCCCAGCATTTT. Translation: CASSSDTNQPQHF.

This chain links TRBV11-3 with TRBJ2-1, with 14 bases that match TRBD2. Germline CDR1 is SGHNT and CDR2 is YENEEA. CDR3 length: 16 amino acids. Unmatched junction bases numbered 6, after V lost 4 bases and J lost 7 bases. The chain's CDR3 is CASSSSGLAGVNEQFF. In DNA, the CDR3 is TGTGCCAGCAGCTCGTCGGGACTAGCGGGAGTGAATGAGCAGTTCTTC. The variable domain in full, with the rest retrieved from reference TRBV11-3 and TRBJ2-1, is EAGVVQSPRYKIIEKKQPVAFWCNPISGHNTLYWYLQNLGQGPELLIRYENEEAVDDSQLPKDRFSAERLKGVDSTLKIQPAELGDSAVYLCASSSSGLAGVNEQFFGPGTRLTVL.

The chain carries TRBV20-1 and TRBJ1-3; D call uncertain. In germline, CDR1 is DFQATT, CDR2 SNEGSKA (reference sequence). This CDR3 contains 13 residues. Trimming left V 2 bases short and J 4 bases short, with 9 bases between. The CDR3 loop reads CSARRALGNTIYF. The CDR3 bases are TGCAGTGCTAGAAGGGCTCTCGGAAACACCATATATTTT.

V is TRBV7-3 and J is TRBJ2-4; 7 bases match TRBD1. This CDR3 comprises 13 residues. Germline V lookup: CDR1 SGHTA, CDR2 FQGTGA. V gave up 5 bases and J gave up 10 bases; unmatched junction bases: 8. The CDR3 nucleotides are TGTGCCAGCAGCGCCGGGACAGAGACAATTCAGTACTTC. This encodes CASSAGTETIQYF. The full variable domain, its missing parts supplied by reference TRBV7-3 and TRBJ2-4, is GAGVSQTPSNKVTEKGKYVELRCDPISGHTALYWYRQSLGQGPEFLIYFQGTGAADDSGLPNDRFFAVRPEGSVSTLKIQRTERGDSAVYLCASSAGTETIQYFGAGTRLSVL.

The V gene is TRBV21-1, the J gene TRBJ2-3; no check of the table's D call, TRBD1, against the DNA was made. TRBV21-1 is reported as a pseudogene. The CDR3 is 14 amino acids. In nucleotides, the CDR3 is TGTGCCAGCAGCCGGACCGTCCCCCCAGATACGCAGTATTTT. This sequence encodes CASSRTVPPDTQYF.